The 29 T cell receptor beta chains below all came from one sample that was sequenced in a study of blood T cells in healthy people across ages. A sample-barcoded 5' primer and a J-beta primer mix were used in a second PCR of roughly 6 to 11 cycles. Via MiXCR, TCRdb re-called the 5' RACE reads, giving one row per CDR3 protein. Among about 670,000 distinct CDR3 sequences, over 40% were seen once, and the ten largest hold 30%. Sequenced sample: blood. The receptors here all came from an elderly man in good health.

The rearrangement links TRBV28 to TRBJ2-1; D may be TRBD1 or TRBD2 (5 bases each). The J call may be mistaken, given a closer DNA end match to TRBJ2-7. CDR1 MDHEN and CDR2 SYDVKM come from the germline V gene. This CDR3 spans 14 amino acids. CDR3: CASNWGSSYNEQYF. Here the CDR3 DNA reads TGTGCCAGCAATTGGGGGAGCTCCTACAATGAGCAGTACTTC.

A few counts support this clonotype. This sequence joins TRBV27 and TRBJ2-5; 7 nucleotides agree with TRBD2. The V gene end was trimmed by 8 bases and the J gene end by 5 bases; junction bases not matched to a gene: 2. Per germline, CDR1 MNHEY and CDR2 SMNVEV (reference sequence). The CDR3 length is 11 residues. CDR3 coding DNA: TGTGCCAGCCGGCGGGGGGAGACCCAGTACTTC. Translation: CASRRGETQYF.

This clonotype appeared a few times. This sequence joins TRBV20-1 and TRBJ2-4, with a tentative D call TRBD2 (7 bases). The DNA end is more similar to TRBJ2-7, so the J call may be wrong. Germline values: CDR1 DFQATT, CDR2 SNEGSKA (reference sequence). This CDR3 region has 14 residues. CDR3 bases: TGCAGTGCTAGAGATTTTGGGGGGGCGTACGAGCAGTACTTC. Its translation is CSARDFGGAYEQYF.

About this clonotype: The final CDR3 position lacks the conserved phenylalanine or tryptophan, pointing to a likely read error. This chain links TRBV14 with TRBJ2-4; D is possibly TRBD1 (6 bases). Germline assignment: CDR1 SGHDN and CDR2 FVKESK. Deletions cut 3 bases from V and 0 bases from J, with 15 bases between. This CDR3 is 17 amino acids long. Here the CDR3 reads CASSHLGHLIAKNIQYL. The CDR3 bases are TGTGCCAGCAGCCACCTGGGACACCTAATAGCCAAAAACATTCAGTACTTA.

The chain uses TRBV6-5 and TRBJ2-3, with D perhaps given as TRBD1 or TRBD2 (6 bases each). The V gene's germline CDR1 is MNHEY and CDR2 SVGAGI. The V gene lost 2 bases and the J gene lost 7 bases, with 13 bases spanning the gap. The CDR3 runs 14 residues. This CDR3 is CASSYLEGGNTQYF. The CDR3 DNA reads TGTGCCAGCAGTTACCTAGAGGGGGGAAATACGCAGTATTTT.

The J gene is TRBJ1-2, the V gene TRBV20-1; tentative D call: TRBD1 (6 bases). The germline gives CDR1 DFQATT, CDR2 SNEGSKA (reference sequence). The CDR3 extends over 14 amino acids. The V end lost 0 bases, the J end lost 1 base, and 9 bases lay between the germline ends. CDR3 in DNA: TGCAGTGCTAGAGATCAGGACAGTAACTATGGCTACACCTTC. Protein: CSARDQDSNYGYTF.

This rearrangement joins TRBV7-2 to TRBJ1-6; 7 nucleotides align to TRBD1. V lost 3 bases and J lost 8; bases outside the gene matches: 4. The CDR3 extends over 14 amino acids. Germline V gene data show CDR1 as SGHTA and CDR2 as FQGNSA. The CDR3 region has the DNA TGTGCCAGCAGCTTGGGACAGACTTATTCACCCCTCCACTTT. It yields the protein CASSLGQTYSPLHF.

The chain recombines TRBV11-2 with TRBJ2-4; 14 nucleotides line up with TRBD2. The CDR3 has 21 residues. Germline CDR1 SGHAT, CDR2 FQNNGV. V lost 1 base to trimming and J lost 1 base; unmatched junction nucleotides: 12. This CDR3 reads CASSLGGLAGVGQGAKNIQYF. The CDR3 DNA sequence: TGTGCCAGCAGCTTAGGGGGACTAGCGGGAGTCGGCCAAGGGGCCAAAAACATTCAGTACTTC.

Written as DNA, the CDR3 is TGTGCCAGCAGCCCCGGGACTTTTAACACTGAAGCTTTCTTT. Protein product: CASSPGTFNTEAFF. The chain links TRBV7-2 to TRBJ1-1, with a possible D match to TRBD1 (5 bases). This CDR3 has 14 amino acids. Germline loops: CDR1 SGHTA, CDR2 FQGNSA. V dropped 5 bases and J dropped 2 bases, with 12 bases sitting between them.

The chain links TRBV28 to TRBJ2-7; TRBD2 aligns across 12 bases. V lost 5 bases, J lost 7 bases, and 6 bases stayed unmatched. Germline V gene data show CDR1 as MDHEN and CDR2 as SYDVKM. This CDR3 spans 14 amino acids. For the CDR3, the DNA is TGTGCCAGCAGTCCGACTAGCGGGAGTCATGAGCAGTACTTC. This gives the protein CASSPTSGSHEQYF.

The genes are TRBV7-9 and TRBJ2-3; 9 bases align to TRBD1. Germline V lookup: CDR1 SEHNR, CDR2 FQNEAQ (reference sequence). CDR3 length: 15 amino acids. V trimming: 1 base; J trimming: 4 bases; junction bases outside the gene matches: 3. CDR3 nucleotides: TGTGCCAGCAGCTTAGGGGACAGGGCCGCAGATACGCAGTATTTT. This gives the protein CASSLGDRAADTQYF.

The chain combines TRBV6-2 or TRBV6-3 with TRBJ1-2; D might be TRBD1 (5 bases). Trimming removed 2 bases from V and 8 bases from J, with 15 bases in between. Germline V gene sequence: CDR1 MNHEY, CDR2 SVGEGT. This CDR3 spans 14 amino acids. In DNA form, the CDR3 reads TGTGCCAGCAGTTACGGGACTTTGTCCATAGGCTACACCTTC. As protein: CASSYGTLSIGYTF.

This clonotype was counted between two and nine times. CDR3 sequence: CASSPPGLGTDTQYF. CDR3 nucleotide sequence: TGTGCCAGCAGCCCTCCGGGACTGGGTACAGATACGCAGTATTTT. V is TRBV11-1 and J is TRBJ2-3; D is perhaps TRBD2 (6 bases). The CDR3 loop spans 15 amino acids. The germline CDR1 and CDR2 sequences are SGHAT and FQDESV (reference sequence). Deletions cut 5 bases from V and 3 bases from J, with 15 bases between.

This chain uses TRBV15 with TRBJ2-7; possible D gene TRBD1, 5 bases. V gave up 0 bases and J gave up 2 bases, with 11 bases separating them. This CDR3 contains 15 residues. CDR1 LNHNV and CDR2 YYDKDF come from the germline V gene (reference sequence). CDR3 amino acids: CATSREKGLTYEQYF. DNA of the CDR3: TGTGCCACCAGCAGAGAGAAGGGGTTGACCTACGAGCAGTACTTC.

This clonotype was counted once. A much more abundant neighbour one base away suggests this may be a read error. The rearrangement uses TRBV6-2 or TRBV6-3 and TRBJ2-1, with D uncertain. Germline-derived CDR1 and CDR2 are MNHEY and SVGEGT. This CDR3 has 14 residues. The CDR3 reads CTSSSGVNYNEQFF. The CDR3 bases are TGTACCAGCAGCTCTGGGGTGAACTACAATGAGCAGTTCTTC.

This clonotype was detected a few times. The chain's CDR3 is CASSLFPADTQYF. As DNA, the CDR3 is TGTGCCAGCAGTTTATTCCCGGCAGATACGCAGTATTTT. The chain links TRBV6-2 or TRBV6-3 to TRBJ2-3, with D hard to call. Germline V lookup: CDR1 MNHEY, CDR2 SVGEGT. The length of the CDR3 is 13 residues. Deletions cut 4 bases from V and 4 bases from J, with 9 bases between.

On this clonotype itself: Relative to the germline gene, one junction end is altered; a read error may explain this. This chain links TRBV6-6 with TRBJ2-7; possible D gene TRBD2, 5 bases. Per germline, CDR1 MNHNY and CDR2 SVGAGI (reference sequence). The CDR3 extends over 13 amino acids. The CDR3 reads CASSDSGVDEQYF. The CDR3, as DNA: TGTGCCAGCAGTGACTCCGGGGTGGACGAGCAGTACTTC.

The chain couples TRBV14 to TRBJ2-5; TRBD1 or TRBD2 may be the D gene (5 bases each). V lost 4 bases to trimming and J lost 10 bases, with 16 bases between them. The CDR3 consists of 13 residues. Germline CDR1 SGHDN, CDR2 FVKESK. Written as DNA, the CDR3 is TGTGCCAGCAGCCGGGACCGGGGTTTGGGCCAGTACTTC. This codes for CASSRDRGLGQYF.

This clonotype was seen a few times. The chain has TRBV5-1 and TRBJ2-7; 7 nucleotides line up with TRBD1. CDR3 length: 14 residues. V was clipped by 0 bases and J by 5 bases; unmatched bases: 5. Per the germline V gene, CDR1 is SGHRS and CDR2 is YFSETQ. The CDR3: CASSLGQGKNEQYF. In nucleotides, the CDR3 is TGCGCCAGCAGCTTGGGACAGGGTAAGAACGAGCAGTACTTC.

At least ten counts were recorded for this clonotype. The chain joins TRBV6-2 or TRBV6-3 to TRBJ2-7, with D unclear. The V gene lost 0 bases and the J gene lost 6 bases, with 6 bases spanning the gap. The CDR3 is 12 residues long. CDR1 is MNHEY, CDR2 SVGEGT, per germline. The CDR3 bases are TGTGCCAGCAGTTACTCGAGTATCGAGCAGTACTTC. The encoded protein is CASSYSSIEQYF.

The chain is built from TRBV20-1 and TRBJ2-5; D not resolved. Trimming removed 2 bases at V and 1 base at J, with 8 bases between. CDR3 size: 13 residues. Germline V lookup: CDR1 DFQATT, CDR2 SNEGSKA (reference sequence). CDR3 nucleotide sequence: TGCAGTGCTAGACCCGAACCCCAAGAGACCCAGTACTTC. As protein: CSARPEPQETQYF.

The chain is built from TRBV20-1 and TRBJ2-1, with D maybe TRBD2 (6 bases). This CDR3 region has 13 residues. From germline, CDR1 is DFQATT and CDR2 SNEGSKA (reference sequence). Trimming removed 3 bases at V and 7 bases at J, with 13 bases between. This chain's CDR3 is CSASVPGRNEQFF. CDR3 in DNA: TGCAGTGCTAGTGTTCCGGGGAGGAATGAGCAGTTCTTC.

This chain joins TRBV15 and TRBJ1-5; 8 bases are a match to TRBD1. From germline, CDR1 is LNHNV and CDR2 YYDKDF (reference sequence). With 5 bases clipped from V and 1 base from J, the junction kept 7 bases outside the gene matches. The CDR3 is made up of 16 amino acids. The CDR3 coding sequence is TGTGCCACCAGCGGACCAGGACAGGGAAGCAATCAGCCCCAGCATTTT. This translates into CATSGPGQGSNQPQHF.

The chain has TRBV7-3 and TRBJ2-6; possibly TRBD1 or TRBD2 for D (5 bases each). Trimming stripped 4 bases from V and 4 bases from J, with 20 bases between. The CDR3 consists of 18 residues. Germline CDR1 reads SGHTA; CDR2 reads FQGTGA. CDR3 bases: TGTGCCAGCAGCTCCCCCGGGACCGGCCGAGGAGGGGCCAACGTCCTGACTTTC. This gives the protein CASSSPGTGRGGANVLTF.

This clonotype was picked up a small number of times. This rearrangement joins TRBV29-1 to TRBJ2-1; D is ambiguous. The ends were cut back, 6 bases at V and 4 bases at J, with 19 bases in the middle. The CDR3 runs 15 residues. Germline V lookup: CDR1 SQVTM, CDR2 ANQGSEA. The CDR3 protein is CSVETSGQTYNEQFF. The DNA for the CDR3 is TGCAGCGTCGAAACTTCCGGGCAGACGTACAATGAGCAGTTCTTC.

This clonotype was seen a few times. The chain couples TRBV29-1 to TRBJ2-5; 10 bases align to TRBD2. The V gene end was trimmed by 4 bases and the J gene end by 5 bases; junction bases not matched to a gene: 10. This CDR3 is 15 amino acids long. CDR1 and CDR2 (germline): SQVTM, ANQGSEA. The chain's CDR3 is CSVGYGASGSETQYF. CDR3 sequence (DNA): TGCAGCGTTGGGTACGGGGCTAGCGGGAGTGAGACCCAGTACTTC.

This clonotype was detected many times. The chain recombines TRBV6-6 with TRBJ2-7; D gene ambiguous. Germline loops: CDR1 MNHNY, CDR2 SVGAGI (reference sequence). V was clipped by 0 bases and J by 6 bases, with 9 bases between them. This CDR3 spans 13 amino acids. CDR3 nucleotide sequence: TGTGCCAGCAGTTACTCTTCGCCTGCCGAGCAGTACTTC. Amino acids: CASSYSSPAEQYF.

The sample holds a few counts of this clonotype. The chain couples TRBV7-3 to TRBJ2-5, with 8 bases aligning to TRBD2. Germline V lookup: CDR1 SGHTA, CDR2 FQGTGA. Losses at the gene ends were 2 bases for V and 2 bases for J; bases not matched to a gene: 13. There are 18 residues in the CDR3. CDR3 nucleotide sequence: TGTGCCAGCAGCTTATCCCCCCCCGGGAGGGGCGGGCAAGAGACCCAGTACTTC. It codes for CASSLSPPGRGGQETQYF.

This clonotype has just a few counts. V gene TRBV5-1 combines with J gene TRBJ1-1; no reliable D call. CDR3 length equals 16 residues. CDR1 is SGHRS and CDR2 is YFSETQ in the germline V gene. The V end lost 1 base, the J end lost 1 base, and 14 bases lay between the germline ends. CDR3 protein: CASSLFGWLGNTEAFF. The CDR3, as DNA: TGCGCCAGCAGCTTGTTCGGGTGGCTTGGGAACACTGAAGCTTTCTTT.